The rows below give T cell receptor beta chains drawn from one sample of a study of blood T cell repertoires in COVID-19. Using immunoSEQ multiplex PCR, the repertoire was profiled, and TCRdb retains in-frame clones only, with some absent. The sample carries 15,000 to 20,000 clones, roughly 87% recorded once. What was sequenced was peripheral blood. Receptor source: a man aged 45 to 65 with active COVID-19. The CDR3 runs from the conserved cysteine through the conserved F or W. A D gene is named only where the DNA matches it firmly. Part of the rows lack a size; the others show once, few, many or a class for expanded clones.

j_call d_call cdr3_length v_call clone_size cdr3_nt cdr3_aa
TRBJ1-1 TRBD1 14 TRBV5-1 - TGCGCCAGCAGCTTCCAGGGGGCCTACACTGAAGCTTTCTTT CASSFQGAYTEAFF
TRBJ2-1 - 12 TRBV4-3 - TGCGCCAGCAGCCAAGAAACAGGGAACCTATTCTTC CASSQETGNLFF
TRBJ1-1 TRBD1 14 TRBV6-5 - TGTGCCAGCAGTTCCACAGGACAGGGCTTTGGTGCTTTCTTT CASSSTGQGFGAFF
TRBJ1-2 TRBD1 15 TRBV6-5 - TGTGCCAGCAGTTCGGCGGACAGGGGGTTCTATGGCTACACCTTC CASSSADRGFYGYTF
TRBJ2-7 - 12 TRBV12-3/TRBV12-4 - TGTGCCAGCAGTTTCGGCTCCTACGAGCAGTACTTC CASSFGSYEQYF
TRBJ1-1 - 17 TRBV27 - TGTGCCAGCAGTTTTTTCCCTCGACAGAGCATGAACACTGAAGCTTTCTTT CASSFFPRQSMNTEAFF
TRBJ2-7 TRBD2 14 TRBV29-1 - TGCAGCGTGGACGGACTAGCGGGGATCTACGAGCAGTACTTC CSVDGLAGIYEQYF
TRBJ2-1 - 15 TRBV27 - TGTGCCAGCAGTTTATTCTTCGGAGGCTACAATGAGCAGTTCTTC CASSLFFGGYNEQFF
TRBJ2-7 - 13 TRBV20-1 - TGCAGTGCTAGTGCGGGGAGGTTCCACGAGCAGTACTTC CSASAGRFHEQYF
TRBJ2-7 TRBD2 15 TRBV6-6 - TGTGCCAGCAGTTACGTGTCTAGCGGGAGTTACGAGCAGTACTTC CASSYVSSGSYEQYF
TRBJ2-7 TRBD1 15 TRBV7-9 few TGTGCCAGCAGTTCCCCGGGACAGGGTGTCTACGAGCAGTACTTC CASSSPGQGVYEQYF
TRBJ2-4 - 19 TRBV21-1 - TGTGCCAGCAGCGCCCTCACTAGCGGGTACACTCTAGCCAAAAACATTCAGTACTTC CASSALTSGYTLAKNIQYF
TRBJ2-7 - 13 TRBV5-6 few TGTGCCAGCAGCGACTACAGTACCTACGAGCAGTACTTC CASSDYSTYEQYF
TRBJ1-1 - 14 TRBV4-3 - TGCGCCAGCAGCCAATCGTTCGTCGGCACTGAAGCTTTCTTT CASSQSFVGTEAFF
TRBJ1-2 - 14 TRBV28 - TGTGCCAGCACTCAAGGGGGGGCTAACTATGGCTACACCTTC CASTQGGANYGYTF
TRBJ1-1 - 16 TRBV18 - TGTGCCAGCTCACCACTATCCGGACTTGTGAACACTGAAGCTTTCTTT CASSPLSGLVNTEAFF
TRBJ1-3 TRBD1 19 TRBV5-1 - TGCGCCAGCAGCCTCGGGACAGGCGGCTCATTATCCTCTGGAAACACCATATATTTT CASSLGTGGSLSSGNTIYF
TRBJ1-2 TRBD1 15 TRBV5-4 - TGTGCCAGCAGCTTGGATCTAGGGGGCGTTCAGGGCTACACCTTC CASSLDLGGVQGYTF
TRBJ2-1 TRBD2 15 TRBV6-1 - TGTGCCAGCAGTGAGACTAGCGGGAGAATCGATGAGCAGTTCTTC CASSETSGRIDEQFF
TRBJ1-1 - 15 TRBV4-1 - TGCGCCAGCAGCCCATTCGTTAGGGGGGGGACTGAAGCTTTCTTT CASSPFVRGGTEAFF
TRBJ1-5 - 15 TRBV19 - TGTGCCAGTAGTATCTGGACAGCTAGCAATCAGCCCCAGCATTTT CASSIWTASNQPQHF
TRBJ2-7 - 14 TRBV7-2 - TGTGCCAGCAGCACCCGGGACACCCACTACGAGCAGTACTTC CASSTRDTHYEQYF
TRBJ1-1 - 13 TRBV5-1 once TGCGCCAGCAGGAGAGAACAGGACACTGAAGCTTTCTTT CASRREQDTEAFF
TRBJ2-1 TRBD2 16 TRBV13 - TGTGCCAGCAGCTTAGACTGGGGGGGGTCCTACAATGAGCAGTTCTTC CASSLDWGGSYNEQFF
TRBJ2-2 TRBD1 15 TRBV6-5 - TGTGCCAGCAGTTACTCGAGACAGGGTACCGGGGAGCTGTTTTTT CASSYSRQGTGELFF
TRBJ2-1 TRBD1 15 TRBV7-2 - TGTGCCAGCAGCTTAGTAGGGGGGACAGGGAATGAGCAGTTCTTC CASSLVGGTGNEQFF
TRBJ1-1 - 14 TRBV13 - TGTGCCAGCAGCTTAGACAGGGTGAACACTGAAGCTTTCTTT CASSLDRVNTEAFF
TRBJ2-3 - 20 TRBV21-1 - TGTGCCAGCAGCACAAGCCGGGACAGAACAAAATCCCCCAGGGCAGATACGCAGTATTTT CASSTSRDRTKSPRADTQYF
TRBJ2-5 - 14 TRBV28 - TGTGCCAGCCAAACGTTCCAGGGGAAAGAGACCCAGTACTTC CASQTFQGKETQYF
TRBJ2-5 TRBD2 15 TRBV7-9 - TGTGCCAGCAGCTCCGACAGCGGGAGACAAGAGACCCAGTACTTC CASSSDSGRQETQYF
TRBJ2-7 - 12 TRBV12-3/TRBV12-4 - TGTGCCAGCAGCCCGAACAGTGACGAGCAGTACTTC CASSPNSDEQYF
TRBJ1-5 - 15 TRBV7-2 - TGTGCCAGCAGCTTAATTGATGGAGGTGAGAAGCCCCAGCATTTT CASSLIDGGEKPQHF
TRBJ2-3 TRBD1 15 TRBV24-1 - TGTGCCACCTCTCCGCGGACAGGGAACGCAGATACGCAGTATTTT CATSPRTGNADTQYF
TRBJ1-1 - 13 TRBV28 few TGTGCCAGCAGTAACCCACCGGGGACTGAAGCTTTCTTT CASSNPPGTEAFF
TRBJ2-1 TRBD2 14 TRBV13 - TGTGCCAGCAGCTATAGCGGGAGCCACAATGAGCAGTTCTTC CASSYSGSHNEQFF
TRBJ1-2 TRBD1 15 TRBV6-2/TRBV6-3 few TGTGCCAGCAGTTCAGGACAGGGGGTACGCCAGCGCTACACCTTC CASSSGQGVRQRYTF
TRBJ1-2 - 13 TRBV11-3 - TGTGCCAGCAGCACCAGGGGACCCTATGGCTACACCTTC CASSTRGPYGYTF
TRBJ2-7 TRBD1 15 TRBV11-1 - TGTGCCACCCTCACCCGCAACAGGGGGCGCCGCGAGCAGTACTTC CATLTRNRGRREQYF
TRBJ2-1 - 13 TRBV11-2 - TGTGCCAGCAGTCCCGGCAGGTCCAATGAGCAGTTCTTC CASSPGRSNEQFF
TRBJ1-2 TRBD1 14 TRBV9 - TGTGCCAGCAGCGTAGTACCTGGACAGGGTGGCTACACCTTC CASSVVPGQGGYTF
TRBJ2-2 - 15 TRBV10-3 - TGTGCCATCAGCCGCCTGGGCTACACCTCCGGGGAGCTGTTTTTT CAISRLGYTSGELFF